This T cell receptor (beta chain) derives from a study of blood T cell repertoires in COVID-19. Study in general: The study drew acute and convalescent COVID-19 samples from the United States, Italy and Spain. The analysed material was cDNA or gDNA that came from T cells, B-cell-depleted T cells, or PBMCs.

In the authors' workflow: Cell counts per sample came from amplifying reference gene primers. This table comes from immunoSEQ multiplex PCR, and its TCRdb copy is limited to in-frame clones, with some not included. The DNA gave D and trimming, while V, J and clone size come from that table. The sample holds about 75,000 clones, 70% to 80% seen once. With 5 bases clipped from V and 10 bases from J, the junction kept 12 bases outside the gene matches. The CDR3 spans 15 residues. Germline V gene data show CDR1 as MNHNY and CDR2 as SVGAGI (reference sequence). Sequenced input: peripheral blood. The chain couples TRBV6-6 to TRBJ1-1, with 11 bases matching TRBD1. This clonotype originated in a woman of 80 years or more with active or convalescent COVID-19. The CDR3 DNA follows: TGTGCCAGCAGTACACACGGACAGGGGGCTTCCGGAGCTTTCTTT. This codes for CASSTHGQGASGAFF.